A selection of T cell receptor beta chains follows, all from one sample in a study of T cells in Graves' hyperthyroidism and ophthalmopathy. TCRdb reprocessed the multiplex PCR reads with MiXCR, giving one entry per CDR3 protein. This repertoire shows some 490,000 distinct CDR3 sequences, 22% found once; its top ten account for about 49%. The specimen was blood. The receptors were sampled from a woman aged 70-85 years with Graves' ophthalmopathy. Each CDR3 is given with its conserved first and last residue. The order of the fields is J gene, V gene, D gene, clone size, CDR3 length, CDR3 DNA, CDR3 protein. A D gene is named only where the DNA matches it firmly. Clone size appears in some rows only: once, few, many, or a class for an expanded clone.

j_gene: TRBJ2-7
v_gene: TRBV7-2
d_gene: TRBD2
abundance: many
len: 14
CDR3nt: TGTGCCAGCAGCTCCGGACTAGCGGGGTACGAGCAGTACTTC
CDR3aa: CASSSGLAGYEQYF

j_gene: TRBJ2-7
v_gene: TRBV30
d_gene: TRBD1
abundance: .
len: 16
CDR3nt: TGTGCCTGGAGTGGTTTCCGGGACAGGGAATACCACGAGCAGTACTTC
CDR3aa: CAWSGFRDREYHEQYF

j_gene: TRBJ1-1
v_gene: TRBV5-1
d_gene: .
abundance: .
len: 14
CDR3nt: TGCGCCAGCAGAATTCCGTCGTCAGGAGCTGAAGCTTTCTTT
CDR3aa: CASRIPSSGAEAFF

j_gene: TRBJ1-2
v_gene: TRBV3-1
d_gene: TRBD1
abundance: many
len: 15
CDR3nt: TGTGCCAGCAGCCAAGGGACAGGGGTGTCGGATGGCTACACCTTC
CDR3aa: CASSQGTGVSDGYTF

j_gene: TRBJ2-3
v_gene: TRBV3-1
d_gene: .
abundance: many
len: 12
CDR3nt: TGTGCCAGCAGCCGCCCGGAGGATACGCAGTATTTT
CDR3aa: CASSRPEDTQYF

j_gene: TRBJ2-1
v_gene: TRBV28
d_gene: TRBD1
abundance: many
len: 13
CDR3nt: TGTGCCAGCAGCCGCGGGACAGGGAATGAGCAGTTCTTC
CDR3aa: CASSRGTGNEQFF

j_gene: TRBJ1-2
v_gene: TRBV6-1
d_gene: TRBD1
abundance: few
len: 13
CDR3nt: TGTGCCAGCAGGGGGGGACAGGGTAATGGCTACACCTTC
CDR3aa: CASRGGQGNGYTF

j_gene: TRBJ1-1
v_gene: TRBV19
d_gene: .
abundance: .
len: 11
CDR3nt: TGTGCCAGTAGTATTAAGGCTAAAGCTTTCTTT
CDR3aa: CASSIKAKAFF

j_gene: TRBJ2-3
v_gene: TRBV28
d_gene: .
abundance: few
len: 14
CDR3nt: TGTGCCAGCAGTCCGTGGACACTTTCAGATACGCAGTATTTT
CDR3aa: CASSPWTLSDTQYF

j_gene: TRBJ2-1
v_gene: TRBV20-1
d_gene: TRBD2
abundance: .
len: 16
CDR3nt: TGCAGTGCTAGAGATCACCGACTAGCGGGAAGAAATGAGCAGTTCTTC
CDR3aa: CSARDHRLAGRNEQFF

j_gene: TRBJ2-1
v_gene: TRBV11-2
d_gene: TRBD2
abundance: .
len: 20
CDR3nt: TGTGCCAGCAGCTTAGCGACGAATATGGTTAGCGGGAGGACCCTCAATGAGCAGTTCTTC
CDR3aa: CASSLATNMVSGRTLNEQFF

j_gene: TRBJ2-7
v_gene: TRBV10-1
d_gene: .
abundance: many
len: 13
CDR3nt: TGCGCCAGCAGTGAGTCGCTCTCCTACGAGCAGTACTTC
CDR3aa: CASSESLSYEQYF

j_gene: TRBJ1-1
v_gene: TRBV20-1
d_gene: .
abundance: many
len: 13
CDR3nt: TGCAGTGTTACTCGAAGGGGGAACACTGAAGCTTTCTTT
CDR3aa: CSVTRRGNTEAFF

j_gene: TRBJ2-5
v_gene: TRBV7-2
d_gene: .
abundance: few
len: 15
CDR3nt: TGCGCCAGCAGCCAGGGGAGGGGGCGGGGGGAGACCCAGTACTTC
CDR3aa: CASSQGRGRGETQYF

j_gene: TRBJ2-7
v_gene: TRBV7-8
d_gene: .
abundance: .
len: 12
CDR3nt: TGTGCCAGCAGCTTAGCGGGTTCCGAGCAGTACTTC
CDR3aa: CASSLAGSEQYF

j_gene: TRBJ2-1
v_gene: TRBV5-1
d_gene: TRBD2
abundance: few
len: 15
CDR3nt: TGCGCCAGCAGCTCGGGACTAGCGGGAGTGCATGAGCAGTTCTTC
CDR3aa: CASSSGLAGVHEQFF

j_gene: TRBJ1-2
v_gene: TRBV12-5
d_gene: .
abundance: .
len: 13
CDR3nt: TGTGCTACTGGTGGAGCTTATGGCTATGGCTACACCTTC
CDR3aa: CATGGAYGYGYTF

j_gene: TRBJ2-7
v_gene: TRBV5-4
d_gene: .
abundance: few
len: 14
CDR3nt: TGTGCCAGCAGGGTTTACGGGACGGTGTACGAGCAGTACTTC
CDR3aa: CASRVYGTVYEQYF

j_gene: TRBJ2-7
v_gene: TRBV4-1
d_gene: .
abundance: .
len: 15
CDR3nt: TGCGCCAGCAGCCCTGAAACCTGGAGGACCTACGAGCAGTACTTC
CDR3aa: CASSPETWRTYEQYF

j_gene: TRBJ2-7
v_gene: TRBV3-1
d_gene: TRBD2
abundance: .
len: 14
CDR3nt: TGTGCCAGCAGCGGACTAGCGGGAGTGGATGAGCAGTACTTC
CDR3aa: CASSGLAGVDEQYF

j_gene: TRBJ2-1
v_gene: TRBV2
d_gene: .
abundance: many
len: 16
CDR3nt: TGTGCCACCAGGGAGGGTGGGGACAGGATAAACAATGAGCAGTTCTTC
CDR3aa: CATREGGDRINNEQFF

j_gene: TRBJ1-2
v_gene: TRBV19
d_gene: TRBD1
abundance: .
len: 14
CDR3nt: TGTGCCAGTAGTAGCGACAGGGTTCTTGATGGCTACACCTTC
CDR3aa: CASSSDRVLDGYTF

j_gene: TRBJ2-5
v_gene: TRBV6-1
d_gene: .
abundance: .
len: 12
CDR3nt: TGTGCCAGCGCACGCATTCAAGAGACCCAGTACTTC
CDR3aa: CASARIQETQYF

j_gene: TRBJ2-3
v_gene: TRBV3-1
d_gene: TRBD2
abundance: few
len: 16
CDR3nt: TGTGCCAGCAGCCACCCCACAGGGCGGGGGGCAGATACGCAGTATTTT
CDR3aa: CASSHPTGRGADTQYF

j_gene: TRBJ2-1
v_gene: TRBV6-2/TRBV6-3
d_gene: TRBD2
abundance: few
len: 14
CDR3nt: TGTGCCAGCAGTAAACCGGGACTACGGGATGAGCAGTTCTTC
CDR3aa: CASSKPGLRDEQFF

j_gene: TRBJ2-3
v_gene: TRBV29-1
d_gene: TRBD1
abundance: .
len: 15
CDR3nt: TGCAGCGTAGAACCATGGACAGGGGGCGAAGATACGCAGTATTTT
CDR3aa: CSVEPWTGGEDTQYF

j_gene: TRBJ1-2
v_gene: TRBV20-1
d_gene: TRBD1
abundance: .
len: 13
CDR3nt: TGCAGTGCTGGGGACAGGGGGCTCTATGGCTACACCTTC
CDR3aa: CSAGDRGLYGYTF

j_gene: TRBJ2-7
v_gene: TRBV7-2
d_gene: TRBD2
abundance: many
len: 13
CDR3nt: TGTGCCAGCAGCCCAGGGCGGGGGAGCGAGCAGTACTTC
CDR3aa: CASSPGRGSEQYF

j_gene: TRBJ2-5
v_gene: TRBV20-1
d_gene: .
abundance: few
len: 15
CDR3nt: TGCAGTGCTCCCCGGGGGAGGGGGCGTGTGGAGACCCAGTACTTC
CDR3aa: CSAPRGRGRVETQYF

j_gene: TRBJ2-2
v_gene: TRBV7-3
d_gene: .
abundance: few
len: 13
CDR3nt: TGTGCCAGCGGGGGAAGGAACACCGGGGAGCTGTTTTTT
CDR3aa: CASGGRNTGELFF

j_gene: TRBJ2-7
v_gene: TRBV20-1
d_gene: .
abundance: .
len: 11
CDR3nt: TGCAGTGCTAGAGATCGGGCGGCGCAGTACTTC
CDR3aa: CSARDRAAQYF

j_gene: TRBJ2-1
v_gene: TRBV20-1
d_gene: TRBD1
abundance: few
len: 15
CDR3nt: TGCAGTGCTAGATTACGGACAGGCGCCTACAATGAGCAGTTCTTC
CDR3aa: CSARLRTGAYNEQFF

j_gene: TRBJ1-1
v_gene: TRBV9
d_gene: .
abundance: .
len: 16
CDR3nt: TGTGCCAGCAGCGCAAGCAGAGATAATCAGAACACTGAAGCTTTCTTT
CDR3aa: CASSASRDNQNTEAFF

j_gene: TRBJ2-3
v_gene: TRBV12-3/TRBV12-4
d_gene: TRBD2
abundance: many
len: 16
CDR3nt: TGTGCCAGCACCCTACCGACTAGCGGGAGCGGAGATACGCAGTATTTT
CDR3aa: CASTLPTSGSGDTQYF

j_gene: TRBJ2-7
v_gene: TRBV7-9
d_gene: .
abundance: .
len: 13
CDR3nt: TGTGCCAGCAGCTTTGAAGGGGCGTCCGAGCAGTACTTC
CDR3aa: CASSFEGASEQYF

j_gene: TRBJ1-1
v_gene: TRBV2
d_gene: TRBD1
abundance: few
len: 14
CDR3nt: TGTGCCAGCAGAGCAGGGGGGGGTCACACTGAAGCTTTCTTT
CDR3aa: CASRAGGGHTEAFF

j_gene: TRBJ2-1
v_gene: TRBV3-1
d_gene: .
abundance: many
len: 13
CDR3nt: TGTGCCAGCAGCCGCCCGGGATACAATGAGCAGTTCTTC
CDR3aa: CASSRPGYNEQFF

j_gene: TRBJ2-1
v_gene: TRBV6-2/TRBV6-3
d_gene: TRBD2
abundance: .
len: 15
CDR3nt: TGTGCCAGCAGTCGGACTAGCGGGACTATCAATGAGCAGTTCTTC
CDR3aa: CASSRTSGTINEQFF

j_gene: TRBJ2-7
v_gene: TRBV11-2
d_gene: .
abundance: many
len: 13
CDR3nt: TGTGCCAGCAGACCGACAGACTTCTACGAGCAGTACTTC
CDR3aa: CASRPTDFYEQYF

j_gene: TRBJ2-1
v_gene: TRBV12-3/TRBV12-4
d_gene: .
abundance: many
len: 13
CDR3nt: TGTGCCAGCAGTGTAGGGGGGGGGAATGAGCAGTTCTTC
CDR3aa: CASSVGGGNEQFF

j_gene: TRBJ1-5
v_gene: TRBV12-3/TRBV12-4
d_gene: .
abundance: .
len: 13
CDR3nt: TGTGCCAGCAGCCAAAGGGGGAATCAGCCCCAGCATTTT
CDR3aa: CASSQRGNQPQHF

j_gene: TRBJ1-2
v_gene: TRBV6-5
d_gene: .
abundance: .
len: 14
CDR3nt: TGTGCCAGCAGTTACCTGCGGGGCTCTTATGGCTACACCTTC
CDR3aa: CASSYLRGSYGYTF

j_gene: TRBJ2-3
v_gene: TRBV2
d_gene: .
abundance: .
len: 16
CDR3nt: TGTGCCAGCAGGAAAACTCCACAAGGAAGGACAGATACGCAGTATTTT
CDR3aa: CASRKTPQGRTDTQYF

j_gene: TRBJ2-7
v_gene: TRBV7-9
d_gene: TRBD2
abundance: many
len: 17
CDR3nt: TGTGCCAGCAGCTCGCTGCGAGCGGCGGGGAGGGACTACGAGCAGTACTTC
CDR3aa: CASSSLRAAGRDYEQYF

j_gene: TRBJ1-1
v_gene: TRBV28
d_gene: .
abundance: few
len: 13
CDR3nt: TGTGCCAGTACACGAGAGGTTAACACTGAAGCTTTCTTT
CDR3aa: CASTREVNTEAFF

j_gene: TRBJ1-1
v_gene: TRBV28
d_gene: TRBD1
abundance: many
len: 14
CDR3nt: TGTGCCAGCAGGCCGGGACAGGGGCACACTGAAGCTTTCTTT
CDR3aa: CASRPGQGHTEAFF

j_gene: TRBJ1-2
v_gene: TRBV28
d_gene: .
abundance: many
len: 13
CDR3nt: TGTGCCAGCAGTTTCCCCACGGCATATGGCTACACCTTC
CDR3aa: CASSFPTAYGYTF

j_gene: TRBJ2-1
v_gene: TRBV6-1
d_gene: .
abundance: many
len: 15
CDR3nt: TGTGCCAGCAGTGTGGGGGGCGGGGACCACAATGAGCAGTTCTTC
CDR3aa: CASSVGGGDHNEQFF

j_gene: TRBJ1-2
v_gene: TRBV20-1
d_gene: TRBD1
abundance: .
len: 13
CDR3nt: TGCAGTGCTTCCCTTGGACAGGGGACGGACTACACCTTC
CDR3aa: CSASLGQGTDYTF

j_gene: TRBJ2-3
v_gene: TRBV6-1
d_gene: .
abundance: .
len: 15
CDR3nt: TGTGCCAGCAGTGACAGGGGTTTCTCCACAGATACGCAGTATTTT
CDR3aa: CASSDRGFSTDTQYF

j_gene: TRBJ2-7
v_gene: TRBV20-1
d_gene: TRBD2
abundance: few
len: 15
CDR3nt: TGCAGTGCTACGTCAGGACTAGCGGGGACGTACGAGCAGTACTTC
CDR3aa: CSATSGLAGTYEQYF

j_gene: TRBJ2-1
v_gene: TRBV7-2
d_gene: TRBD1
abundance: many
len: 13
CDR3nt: TGTGCCAGCAGCTTATCGGGACAGAAAGAGCAGTTCTTC
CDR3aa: CASSLSGQKEQFF

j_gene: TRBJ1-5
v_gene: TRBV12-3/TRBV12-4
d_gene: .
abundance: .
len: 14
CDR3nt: TGTGCCAGCAGTTTAGGGACAGCAAATCAGCCCCAGCATTTT
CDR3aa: CASSLGTANQPQHF

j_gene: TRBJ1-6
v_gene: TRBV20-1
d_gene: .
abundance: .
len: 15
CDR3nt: TGCAGTGCTAGAGGACCCGGGGGCCGGAATTCACCCCTCCACTTT
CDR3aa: CSARGPGGRNSPLHF

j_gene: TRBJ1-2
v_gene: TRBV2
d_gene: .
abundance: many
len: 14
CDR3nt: TGTGCCAGCAGTGAAAGTAGGCAGGGAGGTGGCTACACCTTC
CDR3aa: CASSESRQGGGYTF